This T cell receptor beta chain was identified during a study of T cells expressing NK-cell markers. Across the study: Seropositivity for HCMV was found in seven of the eight sequenced donors, with one seronegative.

The germline gives CDR1 SQVTM, CDR2 ANQGSEA. The CDR3 is 13 residues long. TCR beta cDNA was made by 5'RACE template switching with UMIs. TCRdb re-called the 5' RACE reads; one entry per CDR3 protein, DNA not given. The sample features 350,000 to 400,000 distinct CDR3 sequences, with around 11% in its top ten. The clonotype originates from a woman aged 45-60 years in good health. The specimen was blood T cells: a sorted CD56 or NKG2C T cell subset, CD4+ or CD8+ T cells, or bulk PBMC T cells (not recorded which). The rearrangement links TRBV29-1 to TRBJ2-7; with no DNA, the TCRdb D assignment of TRBD1 cannot be verified. The chain's CDR3 is CSVGAGAVGEQYF.